A selection of T cell receptor beta chains follows, all from one sample in a study of blood T cell repertoires in COVID-19. Clones were sequenced by immunoSEQ multiplex PCR, and TCRdb holds only the in-frame ones, with some missing. This table holds 210,000 or so clones, roughly 76% found once. The sample consisted of peripheral blood. The receptor source for this set is a human donor in a cohort sampled during active COVID-19. CDR3s include the opening cysteine and the closing phenylalanine or tryptophan. D genes are given only for firm matches. The listing skips clone size in some rows; elsewhere it reads once, few, many or a size class.

v_gene,abundance,j_gene,d_gene,CDR3nt,CDR3aa
TRBV5-1,NA,TRBJ2-7,TRBD1,TGCGCCAGCAGCCTTCCCCGGACAGGGTTTAGCGAGCAGTACTTC,CASSLPRTGFSEQYF
TRBV27,once,TRBJ1-2,TRBD1,TGTGCCAGCAGTTCACAGGGGGCTGACTATGGCTACACCTTC,CASSSQGADYGYTF
TRBV3-1/TRBV3-2,NA,TRBJ1-2,NA,TGTGCCAGCAGCCAAGCTGGAGCCTATGGCTACACCTTC,CASSQAGAYGYTF
TRBV12-5,NA,TRBJ2-7,NA,TGTGCTAGTGGTTTGGTGACAGGACGGACCCTTTACGAGCAGTACTTC,CASGLVTGRTLYEQYF
TRBV7-3,NA,TRBJ1-6,NA,TGTGCCAGCAGCCCGGGGGGGGAGAAACCACCCCTCCACTTT,CASSPGGEKPPLHF
TRBV28,NA,TRBJ1-2,TRBD1,TGTGCCAGCAGTTCACCCGGGACAGGGAGGAGGTATGGCTACACCTTC,CASSSPGTGRRYGYTF
TRBV4-3,NA,TRBJ1-1,NA,TGCGCCAGCAGCCAAGACGACAGGTCGAACACTGAAGCTTTCTTT,CASSQDDRSNTEAFF
TRBV28,NA,TRBJ2-1,TRBD1,TGTGCCAGCAGTTTCCCCCTCGGACAGGGTGGGAATGAGCAGTTCTTC,CASSFPLGQGGNEQFF
TRBV27,NA,TRBJ2-7,NA,TGTGCCAGCAGTTTTAAGGGGAATTCCGAGCAGTACTTC,CASSFKGNSEQYF
TRBV4-3,NA,TRBJ2-7,NA,TGCGCCAGCAGCCAAGATAAGGTTATGTCAGGGAGGTACGAGCAGTACTTC,CASSQDKVMSGRYEQYF
TRBV9,once,TRBJ2-5,TRBD2,TGTGCCAGCAGCGTAATGGGACTAGAAGAGACCCAGTACTTC,CASSVMGLEETQYF
TRBV28,NA,TRBJ2-3,TRBD1,TGTGCCAGCATCCGACAGGGGGCAATACGCACAGATACGCAGTATTTT,CASIRQGAIRTDTQYF
TRBV6-5,NA,TRBJ1-3,NA,TGTGCCAGCAGTTCATGGTCAGAGACTCCTGGAAACACCATATATTTT,CASSSWSETPGNTIYF
TRBV27,NA,TRBJ2-1,NA,TGTGCCAGCAGTACAAAGGGACTTCGTGAGCAGTTCTTC,CASSTKGLREQFF
TRBV7-2,NA,TRBJ2-7,TRBD2,TGTGCCAGCAGCTTAAGCCTAGCGGGGTTCTACGAGCAGTACTTC,CASSLSLAGFYEQYF
TRBV7-2,NA,TRBJ2-3,NA,TGTGCCAGCAGCTTGACGGGAACGGGCACAGATACGCAGTATTTT,CASSLTGTGTDTQYF